The T cell receptor beta chain described here comes from a study of blood T cell repertoires in COVID-19. Study information: Samples representing acute and convalescent COVID-19 were sourced from the United States, Italy and Spain.

Original processing methods: From reference gene primer amplification, estimates of nucleated cell counts were derived. Here immunoSEQ multiplex PCR was the method, and the copy in TCRdb shows in-frame clones only, minus some. V, J and clone size were drawn from that table, and D and trimming were deduced from the DNA. The table records 150,000 to 200,000 clones, roughly four fifths of them present only once. The CDR3 has 15 residues. Germline V gives CDR1 SGHNT, CDR2 YYREEE (reference sequence). The ends were cut back, 1 base at V and 1 base at J, with 9 bases in the middle. The sequence came from a woman in her seventies with COVID-19, enrolled during active disease. Input material: peripheral blood. The rearrangement joins TRBV5-4 to TRBJ2-1, with D maybe TRBD2 (5 bases). The CDR3 DNA reads as TGTGCCAGCAGCTTGCCGGACTCTTCCTACAATGAGCAGTTCTTC. Translation: CASSLPDSSYNEQFF.